This entry lists 18 T cell receptor beta chains sequenced from one sample in a study of identical twins (dated by TCRdb to 2016 to 2018). To prepare the library, 5' RACE was applied. Reads for this sample came from an Illumina HiSeq 2000. TCRdb redid the processing of the public reads, applying fastp at Q25 and MiXCR, and retained in-frame beta chains. Entries that share a CDR3 protein sequence are merged under the most common genes and DNA. The sample profile shows 1.5 million to 2 million distinct CDR3 sequences; 25% to 35% of them were found once. The ten largest clonotypes hold over 0.25% of the sample. Sequencing was carried out using cord blood. These receptors all stem from a newborn girl in good health.

This clonotype was picked up a small number of times. The chain is built from TRBV7-2 and TRBJ2-1, with D perhaps given as TRBD1 or TRBD2 (6 bases each). Germline V gives CDR1 SGHTA, CDR2 FQGNSA. The CDR3 is 15 amino acids. The V end was cut by 5 bases, the J end by 7 bases, with 18 bases between. For the CDR3, the DNA is TGTGCCAGCAGCCATATAGGGGGGCGGCGGAATGAGCAGTTCTTC. The encoded protein is CASSHIGGRRNEQFF.

Notes on this clonotype: At one of its ends the junction is not consistent with the germline gene, which may arise from a read error. The chain links TRBV5-1 to TRBJ1-5; tentatively, D is TRBD1 (5 bases). This CDR3 is 15 amino acids long. CDR1 is SGHRS and CDR2 is YFSETQ in the germline V gene. CDR3 DNA: TGCGCCGGCAGCCCTGGACACCTTAGCAATCAGCCCCAGCATTTT. It yields the protein CAGSPGHLSNQPQHF.

In this sample, this clonotype turned up many times. CDR3 coding DNA: TGTGCTAGTGGGGACGACAGAGTCTATGGCTACACCTTC. Protein product: CASGDDRVYGYTF. The genes are TRBV12-5 and TRBJ1-2; weak D call: TRBD1 (5 bases). The CDR3 contains 13 residues. The V end was cut by 6 bases, the J end by 4 bases, with 12 bases between. CDR1 is LGHNT and CDR2 is FRNRAP in the germline V gene.

This clonotype was observed at least ten times. V usage is TRBV27 and J usage is TRBJ2-5, with TRBD1 identical over 7 bases. Per the germline V gene, CDR1 is MNHEY and CDR2 is SMNVEV (reference sequence). Trimming took 4 bases from V and 2 from J; bases not matched to a gene: 4. The CDR3 has 14 residues. The CDR3 loop reads CASSSTGPQETQYF. The DNA for the CDR3 is TGTGCCAGCAGTTCGACAGGGCCTCAAGAGACCCAGTACTTC.

The V call is TRBV20-1, the J call TRBJ2-7, with a tentative D call TRBD1 (5 bases). The DNA end lines up better with TRBJ2-5; the J call may be wrong. Per the germline V gene, CDR1 is DFQATT and CDR2 is SNEGSKA (reference sequence). The CDR3 loop spans 14 amino acids. For the CDR3, the DNA is TGCAGTGCTAGAGATCGGCAGGGCCGGGAGACCCAGTACTTC. Encoded protein: CSARDRQGRETQYF.

This rearrangement joins TRBV6-5 to TRBJ1-4, with D unclear. V lost 4 bases and J lost 7, with 10 bases in between. Germline V CDR1 and CDR2: MNHEY, SVGAGI. The CDR3 loop spans 13 amino acids. The CDR3 DNA is TGTGCCAGCAGTTTAGTCTTGGGTGAAAAACTGTTTTTT. Amino acids: CASSLVLGEKLFF.

This clonotype was found many times. CDR3 region: CASSPLPTFTDTQYF. The CDR3 coding sequence is TGTGCCAGCAGTCCTCTACCCACCTTCACAGATACGCAGTATTTT. This sequence joins TRBV28 and TRBJ2-3; D unclear. The germline V gene has CDR1 MDHEN and CDR2 SYDVKM. This CDR3 has 15 amino acids. Deletions cut 5 bases from V and 2 bases from J, with 14 bases between.

The chain has TRBV28 and TRBJ1-1; D remains unclear. There are 15 residues in the CDR3. Trimming pared 6 bases from V and 0 bases from J, leaving 14 bases between. Germline V gene data show CDR1 as MDHEN and CDR2 as SYDVKM. Here the CDR3 reads CASRTITPMNTEAFF. CDR3 nucleotides: TGTGCCAGCAGGACAATCACACCTATGAACACTGAAGCTTTCTTT.

The rearrangement links TRBV20-1 to TRBJ2-1; 9 nucleotides agree with TRBD2. Germline trimming cut 6 bases from V and 3 bases from J; bases unmatched to any gene: 3. CDR3 size: 13 residues. Germline CDR1 is DFQATT and CDR2 is SNEGSKA (reference sequence). CDR3 amino acids: CSALSGGYNEQFF. CDR3 DNA sequence: TGCAGTGCCCTTAGCGGGGGCTACAATGAGCAGTTCTTC.

This chain links TRBV18 with TRBJ1-2, with D perhaps matching TRBD1 (5 bases). CDR1 and CDR2 from the germline V gene are KGHSH and LQKENI. This CDR3 contains 16 residues. Trimming shortened V by 6 bases and J by 4 bases, and 21 bases separated the two germline ends. CDR3 loop: CASSPIPVRDGYGYTF. In DNA form, the CDR3 reads TGTGCCAGCTCGCCCATACCTGTTCGGGACGGCTATGGCTACACCTTC.

In this sample, this clonotype turned up a few times. The V call is TRBV27, the J call TRBJ2-1; D is unresolved. V was shortened by 7 bases and J by 6 bases, with 10 bases between the two germline ends. This CDR3 comprises 12 residues. CDR1 and CDR2 (germline): MNHEY, SMNVEV (reference sequence). As DNA, the CDR3 is TGTGCCAGCAAAGACCCTCTCAATGAGCAGTTCTTC. Protein product: CASKDPLNEQFF.

This clonotype was recorded a few times. The J gene is TRBJ2-1, the V gene TRBV18; 8 bases are shared with TRBD1. This CDR3 contains 14 residues. In germline, CDR1 is KGHSH, CDR2 LQKENI. J lost 9 bases, V lost 6 bases, and 10 bases had no gene match. The CDR3 loop is CASSPTGQGGEQFF. In DNA form, the CDR3 reads TGTGCCAGCTCGCCCACCGGACAGGGCGGTGAGCAGTTCTTC.

There are a few counts of this clonotype. Sequence at one end of the junction differs from germline and may be a read error. V is TRBV4-1 and J is TRBJ2-6; D assignment may be TRBD1 or TRBD2 (5 bases each). CDR3 length: 14 residues. Germline-derived CDR1 and CDR2 are MGHRA and YSYEKL. The CDR3 nucleotides read TGCGCCAGCGGCCAGGGAGATGGGGCCAACGTCCTGACTTTC. It specifies CASGQGDGANVLTF.

The rearrangement joins TRBV7-2 to TRBJ2-7; the D gene could be TRBD1 or TRBD2 (6 bases each). CDR3 length equals 14 residues. Germline V gene sequence: CDR1 SGHTA, CDR2 FQGNSA. Deletions cut 3 bases from V and 5 bases from J, with 14 bases between. CDR3 amino acids: CASSFDWGANEQYF. CDR3 DNA sequence: TGTGCCAGCAGCTTCGACTGGGGGGCGAACGAGCAGTACTTC.

The table lists this clonotype with a few counts. J is TRBJ1-5 and V is TRBV2, with D uncertain. The V end was cut by 7 bases, the J end by 5 bases, with 12 bases between. The CDR3 has 13 amino acids. The V gene's germline CDR1 is SNHLY and CDR2 FYNNEI. The CDR3 reads CASKAVRDQPQHF. The CDR3 DNA reads TGTGCCAGCAAGGCAGTTAGGGATCAGCCCCAGCATTTT.

Turning to this clonotype: Given a much more abundant clone one base away, this may be a read error. The chain links TRBV20-1 to TRBJ1-2; TRBD1 agrees at 8 bases. Trimming at V came to 3 bases and at J to 6 bases, leaving 6 bases not matched to a gene. In germline, CDR1 is DFQATT, CDR2 SNEGSKA (reference sequence). This CDR3 comprises 13 residues. The CDR3 nucleotides are TGCAGTGCTAGCTTGGACAGGGACCATGGCTACACCTTC. Encoded protein: CSASLDRDHGYTF.

This clonotype was found a few times. The chain is built from TRBV3-1 and TRBJ1-2; D perhaps matches TRBD1 (5 bases). Germline CDR1 is LGHDT and CDR2 is YNNKEL (reference sequence). V gave up 3 bases and J gave up 4 bases, with 9 bases separating them. The CDR3 is 13 residues long. The CDR3 reads CASSQGLPYGYTF. The CDR3 DNA reads TGTGCCAGCAGCCAGGGACTACCCTATGGCTACACCTTC. Drawing the rest from reference TRBV3-1 and TRBJ1-2, the complete variable domain is DTAVSQTPKYLVTQMGNDKSIKCEQNLGHDTMYWYKQDSKKFLKIMFSYNNKELIINETVPNRFSPKSPDKAHLNLHINSLELGDSAVYFCASSQGLPYGYTFGSGTRLTVV.

The table lists this clonotype with many counts. The CDR3 sequence is CASSLIQGNIQYF. CDR3 coding DNA: TGCGCCAGCAGCTTGATACAGGGGAACATTCAGTACTTC. The chain links TRBV5-1 to TRBJ2-4; TRBD1 matches 7 bases. With V trimmed by 1 base and J by 7 bases, 2 bases remained unmatched. The CDR3 is 13 amino acids. Germline V CDR1 and CDR2: SGHRS, YFSETQ.